This TCR beta chain came from a study of blood T cell repertoires in COVID-19. For the study at large: The United States, Italy and Spain provided the acute and convalescent COVID-19 samples. PBMCs, B-cell-depleted T cells, or T cells provided the cDNA or gDNA that made up the material.

Per the study methods: It was from reference gene primer amplification that nucleated cell counts were estimated. The repertoire was sequenced with immunoSEQ multiplex PCR; TCRdb's copy has only in-frame clones and lacks some. D and trimming come from the DNA, and the V and J calls and clone size come from that table. The sample carries a few hundred thousand clones, about 79% recorded once. CDR1 is SGHRS, CDR2 YFSETQ, per germline. There are 19 residues in the CDR3. After removal of 4 bases from V and 6 bases from J, the junction contained 13 bases not matched to a gene. Sample: peripheral blood. The TCR originated in a man aged 35 to 55 who had recovered from COVID-19. The rearrangement uses TRBV5-1 and TRBJ2-1; TRBD2 aligns across 16 bases. The CDR3 nucleotides read TGCGCCAGCAGCCCCGGGACTAGCGGGGGGGCCACTCATGGCAATGAGCAGTTCTTC. Encoded protein: CASSPGTSGGATHGNEQFF.